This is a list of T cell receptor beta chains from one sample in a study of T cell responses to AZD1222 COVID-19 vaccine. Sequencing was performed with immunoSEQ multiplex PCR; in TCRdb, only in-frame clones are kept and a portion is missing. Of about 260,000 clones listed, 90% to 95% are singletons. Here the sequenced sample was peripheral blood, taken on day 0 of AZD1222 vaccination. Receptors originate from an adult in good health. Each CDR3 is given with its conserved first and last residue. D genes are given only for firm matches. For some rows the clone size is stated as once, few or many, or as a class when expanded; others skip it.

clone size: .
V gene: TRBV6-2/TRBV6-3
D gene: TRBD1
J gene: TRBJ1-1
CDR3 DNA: TGTGCCAGCAGCAATCCCAGGGGGCTGAACACTGAAGCTTTCTTT
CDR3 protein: CASSNPRGLNTEAFF

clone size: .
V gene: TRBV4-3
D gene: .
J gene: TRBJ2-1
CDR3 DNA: TGCGCCCGCAGCCGGATCTGGGGGGAAAATGAGCAGTTCTTC
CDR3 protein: CARSRIWGENEQFF

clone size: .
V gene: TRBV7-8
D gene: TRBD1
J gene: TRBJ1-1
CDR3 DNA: TGTGCCAGCAGCTTAGTTAGGGACAGTGAAGCTTTCTTT
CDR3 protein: CASSLVRDSEAFF

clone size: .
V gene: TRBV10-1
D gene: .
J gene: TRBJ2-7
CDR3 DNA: TGCGCCAGCAGTGAGTCGAAACGGCGGGATAACTCCTACGAGCAGTACTTC
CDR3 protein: CASSESKRRDNSYEQYF

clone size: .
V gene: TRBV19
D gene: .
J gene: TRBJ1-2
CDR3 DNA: TGTGCCAGTAGTATAGATCGCCAGGCGGGCTATGGCTACACCTTC
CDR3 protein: CASSIDRQAGYGYTF

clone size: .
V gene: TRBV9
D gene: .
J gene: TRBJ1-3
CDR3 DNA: TGTGCCAGCAGCGTAACTGCTGGAAACACCATATATTTT
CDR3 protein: CASSVTAGNTIYF

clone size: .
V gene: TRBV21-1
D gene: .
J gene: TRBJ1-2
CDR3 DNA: TGTGCCCTCCGGGTTGAGGACCTTGATGGCTACACCTTC
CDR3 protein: CALRVEDLDGYTF

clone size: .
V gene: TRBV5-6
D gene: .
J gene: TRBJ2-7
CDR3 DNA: TGTGCCAGCAGCCACGGACAGTACTTC
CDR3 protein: CASSHGQYF

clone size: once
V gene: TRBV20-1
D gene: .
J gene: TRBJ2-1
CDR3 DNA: TGCAGTGCTAGTAGGGGGGGGTCGTACAATGAGCAGTTCTTC
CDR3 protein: CSASRGGSYNEQFF

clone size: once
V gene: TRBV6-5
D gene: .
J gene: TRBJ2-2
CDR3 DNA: TGTGCCAGCAGTTACAAGCAGAACACCGGGGAGCTGTTTTTT
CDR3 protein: CASSYKQNTGELFF

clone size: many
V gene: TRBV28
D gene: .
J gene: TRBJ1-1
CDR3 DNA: TGTGCCAGCAGACAACCGGGCTCTCCGACTGAAGCTTTCTTT
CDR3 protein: CASRQPGSPTEAFF

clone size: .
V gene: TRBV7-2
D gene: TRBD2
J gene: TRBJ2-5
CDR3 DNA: TGTGCCAGCAGCCCCAGAGGCCTAGCGGGAGGTTGGGGGACCCAGTACTTC
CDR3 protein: CASSPRGLAGGWGTQYF

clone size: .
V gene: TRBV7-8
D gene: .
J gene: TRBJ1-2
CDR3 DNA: TGTGCCAGCAGCTTAGCGAGAGAGAGTGGCTACACCTTC
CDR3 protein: CASSLARESGYTF

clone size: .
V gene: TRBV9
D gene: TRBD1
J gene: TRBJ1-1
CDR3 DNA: TGTGCCAGCAGCTCGGGGACAGGAAAGACTGAAGCTTTCTTT
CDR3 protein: CASSSGTGKTEAFF

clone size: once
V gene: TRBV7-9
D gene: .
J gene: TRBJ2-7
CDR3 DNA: TGTGCCAGCAGCACAACAGTTCCCTACGAGCAGTACTTC
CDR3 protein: CASSTTVPYEQYF

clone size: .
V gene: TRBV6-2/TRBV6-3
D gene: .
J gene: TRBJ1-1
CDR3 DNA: TGTGCCAGCAGTTACCCCCTAGCGGGATACACTGAAGCTTTCTTT
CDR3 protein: CASSYPLAGYTEAFF

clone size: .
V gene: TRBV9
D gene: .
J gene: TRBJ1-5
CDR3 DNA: TGTGCCAGCAGGGGACGGAGATATAGCAATCAGCCCCAGCATTTT
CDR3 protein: CASRGRRYSNQPQHF

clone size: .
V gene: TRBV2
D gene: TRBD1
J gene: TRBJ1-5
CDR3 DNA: TGTGCCAGCAGCCGAGGGACAGGAAGCAATCAGCCCCAGCATTTT
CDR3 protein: CASSRGTGSNQPQHF

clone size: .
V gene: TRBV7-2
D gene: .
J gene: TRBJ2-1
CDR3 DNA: TGTGCCAGCAGCTTAAGTTGGGGGACCTACAATGAGCAGTTCTTC
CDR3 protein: CASSLSWGTYNEQFF

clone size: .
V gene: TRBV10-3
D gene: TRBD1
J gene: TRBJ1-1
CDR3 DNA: TGTGCCATCAGTGAACCGGACAGGGCCCCAGCTTTCTTT
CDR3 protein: CAISEPDRAPAFF

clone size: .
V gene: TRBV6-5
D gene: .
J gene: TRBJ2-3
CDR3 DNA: TGTGCCAGCAGTTACTCGTCTCAACAGTCCACAGATACGCAGTATTTT
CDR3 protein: CASSYSSQQSTDTQYF

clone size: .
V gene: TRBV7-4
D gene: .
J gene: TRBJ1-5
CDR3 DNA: TGTGCCAGCAGCCACGACACCCTAGGGGATATCTCCCAGCATTTT
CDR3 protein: CASSHDTLGDISQHF

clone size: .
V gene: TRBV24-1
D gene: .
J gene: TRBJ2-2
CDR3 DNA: TGTGCCACCAGCCATGGGAGGACCGGGGAGCTGTTTTTT
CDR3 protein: CATSHGRTGELFF

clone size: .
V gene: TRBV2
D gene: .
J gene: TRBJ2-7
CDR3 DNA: TGTGCCAGCAGTTTAGGGACACCGCGCTACGAGCAGTACTTC
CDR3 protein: CASSLGTPRYEQYF

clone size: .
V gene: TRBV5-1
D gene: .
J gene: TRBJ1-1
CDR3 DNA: TGCGCCAGCAGCTTGGGGAGAGGAGGGACTGAAGCTTTCTTT
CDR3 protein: CASSLGRGGTEAFF

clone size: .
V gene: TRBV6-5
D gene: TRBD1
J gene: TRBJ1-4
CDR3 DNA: TGTGCCAGCAGATCCGGGACAGGGGATGAAAAACTGTTTTTT
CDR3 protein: CASRSGTGDEKLFF

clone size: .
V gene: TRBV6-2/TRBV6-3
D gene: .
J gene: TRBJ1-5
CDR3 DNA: TGTGCCAGCAGCCCTAGACAGAACAATCAGCCCCAGCATTTT
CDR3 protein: CASSPRQNNQPQHF

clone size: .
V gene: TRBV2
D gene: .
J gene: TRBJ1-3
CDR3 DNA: TGTGCCAGCGACGGCGTCGAAGACACCATATATTTT
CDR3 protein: CASDGVEDTIYF

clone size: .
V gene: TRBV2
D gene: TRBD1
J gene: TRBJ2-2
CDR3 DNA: TGTGCCAGCAGTCGGGACAGGGCGTGGACCGGGGAGCTGTTTTTT
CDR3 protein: CASSRDRAWTGELFF

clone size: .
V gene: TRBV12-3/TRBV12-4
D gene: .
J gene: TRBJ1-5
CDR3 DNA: TGTGCCAGCACTGGGATACTTGGGCAGCCCCAGCATTTT
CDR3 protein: CASTGILGQPQHF

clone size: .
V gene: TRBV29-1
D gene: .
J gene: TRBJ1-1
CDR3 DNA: TGCAGCGTTGAAGATTTTGGGGGATTGGGTGAAGCTTTCTTT
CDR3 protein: CSVEDFGGLGEAFF

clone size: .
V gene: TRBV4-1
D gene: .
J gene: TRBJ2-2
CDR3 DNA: TGCGCCAGCAGCCAAGACTGGCAGGCAGGGGAGCTGTTTTTT
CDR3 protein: CASSQDWQAGELFF

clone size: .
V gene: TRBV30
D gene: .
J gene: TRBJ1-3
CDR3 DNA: TGTGCCTGGAGTGTCCCCGGCTCTGGAAACACCATATATTTT
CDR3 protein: CAWSVPGSGNTIYF